This T cell receptor (beta chain) was observed in a study of T cell responses to AZD1222 COVID-19 vaccine. TCRdb's table, derived via immunoSEQ multiplex PCR, lists solely in-frame clones and lacks some. This sample yields some 150,000 clones, of which approximately 90% are seen a single time; less than 2% belongs to the top ten. This CDR3 has 14 residues. The V and J ends lost 6 bases and 3 bases respectively, with 12 bases between them. Germline assignment: CDR1 MRHNA and CDR2 SNTAGT. The sequence was collected from an adult in good health. The chain uses TRBV6-4 and TRBJ1-5, with D possibly being TRBD1 (5 bases). The sample was peripheral blood, taken on day 0 of AZD1222 vaccination. In DNA form, the CDR3 reads TGTGCCAGCAGCCCCGACAGTTCCAATCAGCCCCAGCATTTT. Translated, it gives CASSPDSSNQPQHF.